This entry lists 20 T cell receptor beta chains sequenced from one sample in a study of T cells in localized non-small cell lung cancer. TCRdb's copy holds only in-frame clones and misses some; the assay was immunoSEQ multiplex PCR. The sample lists some 2,500 clones, roughly 25% occurring once. Sample: normal lung tissue next to the tumor, taken before any cancer treatment. All receptors derive from a man aged 35 to 69 with stage II lung adenocarcinoma.

This sequence joins TRBV11-3 and TRBJ1-5, with D possibly matching TRBD1 (5 bases). CDR1 is SGHNT, CDR2 YENEEA, per germline. This CDR3 is 17 amino acids long. V lost 2 bases and J 5 bases, leaving 19 bases between the germline ends. Here the CDR3 reads CASSLIVGATQHQPQHF. The CDR3 DNA sequence: TGTGCCAGCAGCTTAATCGTAGGGGCCACTCAACATCAGCCCCAGCATTTT.

This clone appeared a few times. The rearrangement links TRBV7-4 to TRBJ2-7; D ambiguous. Deletions cut 5 bases from V and 6 bases from J, with 14 bases between. Germline V lookup: CDR1 SGHVT, CDR2 SQSDAQ. The CDR3 runs 13 residues. CDR3 amino acids: CASSRSSGSEQYF. For the CDR3, the DNA is TGTGCCAGCAGCCGTTCCTCAGGATCCGAGCAGTACTTC.

This rearrangement joins TRBV30 to TRBJ2-1, with 7 bases identical to TRBD2. This CDR3 has 14 amino acids. Germline assignment: CDR1 GTSNPN and CDR2 SVGIG (reference sequence). J was trimmed by 15 bases and V by 2 bases; bases with no gene match: 16. DNA of the CDR3: TGTGCCTGGAGTCCAACGAATTCCGCGGGGGTCCCGTTCTTC. Its translation: CAWSPTNSAGVPFF.

This clone was seen a few times. The chain combines TRBV4-1 with TRBJ1-2; D gene uncertain. V was cut by 3 bases and J by 2 bases, with 19 bases left in between. The germline V gene encodes CDR1 MGHRA and CDR2 YSYEKL. The CDR3 is 17 amino acids. The CDR3 region is CASSQEEMTAMNYGYTF. The CDR3 nucleotides are TGCGCCAGCAGCCAGGAAGAAATGACGGCTATGAACTATGGCTACACCTTC.

In its sample, this clone is medium-sized (0.01 to 0.1%). The chain joins TRBV10-3 to TRBJ1-2, with 9 bases identical to TRBD1. The V and J ends lost 2 bases and 2 bases, in that order; junction bases with no gene match: 3. The CDR3 sequence is 15 residues long. Germline-derived CDR1 and CDR2 are ENHRY and SYGVKD. The CDR3 DNA reads TGTGCCATCAGTGAGCCCGGGACAGGGAACTATGGCTACACCTTC. Residues: CAISEPGTGNYGYTF.

There are a few counts of this clone. The chain uses TRBV19 and TRBJ1-1, with D hard to call. Trimming left V 4 bases short and J 1 base short, with 4 bases between. In germline, CDR1 is LNHDA, CDR2 SQIVND (reference sequence). There are 12 residues in the CDR3. CDR3 amino acids: CASSTWNTEAFF. The CDR3 region has the DNA TGTGCCAGTAGTACCTGGAACACTGAAGCTTTCTTT. The whole variable domain, remainder taken from reference TRBV19 and TRBJ1-1, is DGGITQSPKYLFRKEGQNVTLSCEQNLNHDAMYWYRQDPGQGLRLIYYSQIVNDFQKGDIAEGYSVSREKKESFPLTVTSAQKNPTAFYLCASSTWNTEAFFGQGTRLTVV.

This clone has a handful of counts. V usage is TRBV25-1 and J usage is TRBJ2-5; a possible D gene is TRBD2 (7 bases). In germline, CDR1 is MGHDK, CDR2 SYGVNS. V was trimmed by 9 bases and J by 1 base, leaving 18 bases between them. The CDR3 sequence is 15 residues long. The CDR3 DNA reads TGTGCCAGTGGAGAATTAGGGGGGGGCCAAGAGACCCAGTACTTC. Its translation is CASGELGGGQETQYF.

The V and J genes are TRBV6-8 and TRBJ2-3, with 7 bases matching TRBD1. The CDR3 consists of 15 residues. Germline V CDR1 and CDR2: MNHGY, SAAAGT. Trimming removed 5 bases from V and 3 bases from J; junction bases left unmatched: 8. CDR3: CASSEGAAWTDTQYF. The CDR3 coding sequence is TGTGCCAGCAGTGAGGGGGCCGCTTGGACAGATACGCAGTATTTT.

This clone was seen only a few times. This rearrangement joins TRBV9 to TRBJ1-4, with a tentative D call TRBD1 (5 bases). This CDR3 is built from 14 residues. The V and J ends lost 3 bases and 2 bases respectively, with 8 bases between them. CDR1 and CDR2 (germline): SGDLS, YYNGEE. In DNA, the CDR3 is TGTGCCAGCAGCGGAGGGACTACTAATGAAAAACTGTTTTTT. Protein sequence: CASSGGTTNEKLFF.

The chain links TRBV1 to TRBJ2-7; the DNA was not used to check the table's D call, TRBD1. TRBV1 is reported as a pseudogene. This CDR3 has 16 residues. The CDR3 nucleotides read TGCGCCAGCAGCCAAGGTCCGGACAGGGCCTCCTACGAGCAGTACTTC. Translation: CASSQGPDRASYEQYF.

The V call is TRBV10-2, the J call TRBJ2-1, with TRBD2 matching 8 bases. The junction had 12 bases not matched to a gene; V was cut back by 7 bases and J by 10 bases. The CDR3 totals 14 residues. CDR1 and CDR2 (germline): WSHSY, SAAADI. CDR3: CASTQAGGAPEQFF. For the CDR3, the DNA is TGCGCCAGCACCCAGGCCGGGGGGGCCCCAGAGCAGTTCTTC.

In this sample, this clone is medium-sized. The rearrangement links TRBV11-3 to TRBJ1-1; weak D call: TRBD1 (5 bases). CDR3 length: 14 residues. The V gene lost 2 bases and the J gene lost 3 bases, with 10 bases spanning the gap. CDR1 and CDR2 from the germline V gene are SGHNT and YENEEA. The CDR3 reads CASSLTGWDTEAFF. The CDR3 coding sequence is TGTGCCAGCAGCTTAACAGGTTGGGACACTGAAGCTTTCTTT.

The rearrangement links TRBV11-3 to TRBJ2-2, with D possibly being TRBD2 (5 bases). Germline CDR1 is SGHNT and CDR2 is YENEEA. The CDR3 runs to 16 residues. Deletions cut 5 bases from V and 5 bases from J, with 18 bases between. CDR3 in amino acids: CASSPGNTVGTGELFF. The CDR3 coding sequence is TGTGCCAGCAGCCCCGGGAATACCGTCGGGACCGGGGAGCTGTTTTTT. Drawing the rest from reference TRBV11-3 and TRBJ2-2, the complete variable domain is EAGVVQSPRYKIIEKKQPVAFWCNPISGHNTLYWYLQNLGQGPELLIRYENEEAVDDSQLPKDRFSAERLKGVDSTLKIQPAELGDSAVYLCASSPGNTVGTGELFFGEGSRLTVL.

The rearrangement uses TRBV19 and TRBJ2-4; 9 nucleotides match TRBD2. Trimming at V came to 3 bases and at J to 5 bases, leaving 8 bases not matched to a gene. The germline CDR1 and CDR2 sequences are LNHDA and SQIVND (reference sequence). This CDR3 contains 16 residues. In DNA form, the CDR3 reads TGTGCCAGTAGTATCCCCGGGACTAGCAGGCAAAACATTCAGTACTTC. Protein: CASSIPGTSRQNIQYF.

In its sample, this clone was seen a few times. The rearrangement joins TRBV5-1 to TRBJ2-1, with 7 bases fitting TRBD2. This CDR3 region has 17 residues. V shed 0 bases, J shed 2 bases, and the junction held 8 bases outside the gene matches. Germline CDR1 and CDR2: SGHRS and YFSETQ. The CDR3 reads CASSLVLAGDTYNEQFF. CDR3 bases: TGCGCCAGCAGCTTGGTTCTGGCGGGGGATACCTACAATGAGCAGTTCTTC.

The chain has TRBV28 and TRBJ1-5; D not certain. CDR1 and CDR2 (germline): MDHEN, SYDVKM. Trimming removed 3 bases at V and 7 bases at J, with 7 bases between. The CDR3 length is 12 residues. CDR3 DNA: TGTGCCAGCAGTTTGGATATCCAGCCCCAGCATTTT. Its translation: CASSLDIQPQHF.

V and J are TRBV2 and TRBJ2-5; TRBD2 agrees at 8 bases. From germline, CDR1 is SNHLY and CDR2 FYNNEI. J gave up 5 bases and V 4 bases, and 12 bases lay outside the gene matches. This CDR3 has 16 residues. This CDR3 is CASSAGGVQRRETQYF. The CDR3 coding sequence is TGTGCCAGCAGTGCGGGGGGGGTTCAGAGGCGGGAGACCCAGTACTTC.

The rearrangement uses TRBV5-1 and TRBJ2-7; 7 nucleotides agree with TRBD1. Germline V gives CDR1 SGHRS, CDR2 YFSETQ. V lost 1 base, J lost 1 base, and 5 bases stayed unmatched. The CDR3 totals 15 residues. The CDR3: CASSLRGQTSYEQYF. DNA for the CDR3: TGCGCCAGCAGCTTGAGGGGACAGACTTCCTACGAGCAGTACTTC.

In this sample, this clone is medium-sized. The CDR3 spells CASSRDTSTDTQYF. The CDR3 coding sequence is TGTGCCAGCAGCCGGGACACGAGCACAGATACGCAGTATTTT. This sequence joins TRBV28 and TRBJ2-3, with TRBD1 as a possible D gene (6 bases). This CDR3 comprises 14 residues. Germline-derived CDR1 and CDR2 are MDHEN and SYDVKM. Between the trimmed V and J ends, which lost 6 bases and 0 bases, there was a span of 10 bases. The variable domain in full, completed from reference TRBV28 and TRBJ2-3, reads DVKVTQSSRYLVKRTGEKVFLECVQDMDHENMFWYRQDPGLGLRLIYFSYDVKMKEKGDIPEGYSVSREKKERFSLILESASTNQTSMYLCASSRDTSTDTQYFGPGTRLTVL.

V is TRBV29-1 and J is TRBJ2-1; TRBD1 aligns across 7 bases. This CDR3 spans 12 amino acids. Trimming took 4 bases from V and 3 from J; bases not matched to a gene: 0. Germline V gives CDR1 SQVTM, CDR2 ANQGSEA. The CDR3 region has the DNA TGCAGCGTTGGGACAGGCTACAATGAGCAGTTCTTC. This encodes CSVGTGYNEQFF.